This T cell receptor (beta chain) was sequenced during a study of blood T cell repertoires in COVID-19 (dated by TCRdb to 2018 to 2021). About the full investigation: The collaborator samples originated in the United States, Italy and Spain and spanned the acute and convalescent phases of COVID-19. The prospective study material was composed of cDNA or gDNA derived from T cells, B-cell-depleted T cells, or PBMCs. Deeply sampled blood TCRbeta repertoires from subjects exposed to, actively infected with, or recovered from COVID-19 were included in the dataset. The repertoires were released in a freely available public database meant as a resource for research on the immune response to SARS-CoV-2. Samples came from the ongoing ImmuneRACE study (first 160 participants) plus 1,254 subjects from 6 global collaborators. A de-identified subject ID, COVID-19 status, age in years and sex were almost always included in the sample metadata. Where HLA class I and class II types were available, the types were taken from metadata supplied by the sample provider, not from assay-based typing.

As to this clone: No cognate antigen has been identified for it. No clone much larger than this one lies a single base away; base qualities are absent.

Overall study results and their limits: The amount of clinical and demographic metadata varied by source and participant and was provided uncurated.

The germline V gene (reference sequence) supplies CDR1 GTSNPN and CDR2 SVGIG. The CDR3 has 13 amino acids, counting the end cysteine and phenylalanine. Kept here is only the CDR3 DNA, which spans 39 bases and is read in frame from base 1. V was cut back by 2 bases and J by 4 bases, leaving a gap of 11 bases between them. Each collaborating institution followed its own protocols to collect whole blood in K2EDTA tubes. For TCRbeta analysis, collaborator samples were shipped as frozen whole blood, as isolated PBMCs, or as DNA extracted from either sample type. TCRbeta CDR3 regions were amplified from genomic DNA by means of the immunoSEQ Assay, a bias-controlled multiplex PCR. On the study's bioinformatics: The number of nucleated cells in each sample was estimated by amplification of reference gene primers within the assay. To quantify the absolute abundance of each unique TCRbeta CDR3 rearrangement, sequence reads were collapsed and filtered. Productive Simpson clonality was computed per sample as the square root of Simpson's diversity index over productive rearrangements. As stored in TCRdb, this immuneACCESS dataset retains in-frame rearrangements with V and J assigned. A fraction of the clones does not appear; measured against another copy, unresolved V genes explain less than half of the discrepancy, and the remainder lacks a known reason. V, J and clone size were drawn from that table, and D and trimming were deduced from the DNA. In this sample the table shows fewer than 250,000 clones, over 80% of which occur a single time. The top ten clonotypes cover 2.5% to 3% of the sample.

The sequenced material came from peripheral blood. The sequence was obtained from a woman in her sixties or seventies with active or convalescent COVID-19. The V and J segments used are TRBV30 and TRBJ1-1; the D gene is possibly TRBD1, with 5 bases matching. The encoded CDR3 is CAWSFTGGTEAFF. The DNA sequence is TGTGCCTGGAGTTTTACGGGGGGCACTGAAGCTTTCTTT.